A single sample gave rise to the 11 T cell receptor beta chains below, sequenced in a study of brain T cells in children with intractable seizures. Measured with immunoSEQ multiplex PCR; TCRdb has only the in-frame clones, and not every one. The repertoire holds roughly 80,000 clones, with around nine tenths as singletons. The sequenced sample was peripheral blood, obtained at surgery. The receptors come from a girl aged 2 to 10 with Rasmussen encephalitis and intractable seizures.

The chain recombines TRBV25-1 with TRBJ2-1, with D unclear. The CDR3 runs to 12 residues. Germline CDR1 MGHDK, CDR2 SYGVNS. V lost 5 bases, J lost 3 bases, and 5 bases lay in between. CDR3 DNA: TGTGCCAGCAGTCTAGACTACAATGAGCAGTTCTTC. Protein sequence: CASSLDYNEQFF.

The rearrangement joins TRBV9 to TRBJ2-3, with unresolved D. There are 15 residues in the CDR3. Deletions cut 4 bases from V and 4 bases from J, with 16 bases between. The V gene's germline CDR1 is SGDLS and CDR2 YYNGEE. The CDR3 nucleotides read TGTGCCAGCAGCACGGCGGCAGGCCGCGCAGATACGCAGTATTTT. It yields the protein CASSTAAGRADTQYF.

This rearrangement joins TRBV2 to TRBJ2-5; D is perhaps TRBD2 (6 bases). Germline V CDR1 and CDR2: SNHLY, FYNNEI. V dropped 10 bases and J dropped 4 bases, with 19 bases sitting between them. This CDR3 has 14 amino acids. CDR3 loop: CATTKIRGLETQYF. CDR3 in DNA: TGTGCCACCACGAAGATACGGGGGTTAGAGACCCAGTACTTC.

This clone was counted between two and nine times. This rearrangement joins TRBV6-5 to TRBJ1-2, with D uncertain. This CDR3 has 12 residues. Germline lookup yields CDR1 MNHEY and CDR2 SVGAGI. V shed 5 bases and J shed 8 bases, with 12 bases lying between them. CDR3 in amino acids: CASSPPEGGYTF. CDR3 DNA: TGTGCCAGCAGTCCCCCGGAAGGCGGCTACACCTTC.

The CDR3 protein is CASSLQGPAQYF. For the CDR3, the DNA is TGTGCCAGCAGCTTACAAGGGCCAGCGCAGTATTTT. The chain couples TRBV7-9 to TRBJ2-3; no clear D. The CDR3 contains 12 residues. Germline-derived CDR1 and CDR2 are SEHNR and FQNEAQ (reference sequence). V lost 2 bases to trimming and J lost 10 bases, with 10 bases between them.

This rearrangement joins TRBV29-1 to TRBJ2-3; D unclear. Trimming removed 4 bases at V and 2 bases at J, with 13 bases between. From germline, CDR1 is SQVTM and CDR2 ANQGSEA. This CDR3 has 14 amino acids. The CDR3 DNA is TGCAGCGTTGTTTTCCTAGGGTCCACAGATACGCAGTATTTT. It codes for CSVVFLGSTDTQYF.

The rearrangement uses TRBV15 and TRBJ1-1, with a possible D match to TRBD1 (5 bases). Trimming shortened V by 1 base and J by 11 bases, and 11 bases separated the two germline ends. CDR3 length: 12 amino acids. Germline values: CDR1 LNHNV, CDR2 YYDKDF (reference sequence). CDR3 sequence reads: CATSRAPRGAFF. DNA for the CDR3: TGTGCCACCAGCAGAGCCCCTCGGGGGGCTTTCTTT.

This rearrangement joins TRBV4-1 to TRBJ2-3; 8 nucleotides line up with TRBD2. Germline-derived CDR1 and CDR2 are MGHRA and YSYEKL. The CDR3 totals 17 residues. V lost 0 bases and J lost 0; bases outside the gene matches: 5. CDR3 nucleotides: TGCGCCAGCAGCCAAGAGGCACTAGCGGTTAGCACAGATACGCAGTATTTT. It translates to CASSQEALAVSTDTQYF.

The chain uses TRBV18 and TRBJ2-3, with 10 bases fitting TRBD2. The junction had 5 bases not matched to a gene; V was cut back by 5 bases and J by 3 bases. CDR1 and CDR2 (germline): KGHSH, LQKENI. The CDR3 runs to 15 residues. The CDR3 DNA reads TGTGCCAGCTCATCAACGACTAGCGGGACAGATACGCAGTATTTT. Translation: CASSSTTSGTDTQYF.

The rearrangement links TRBV12-3 or TRBV12-4 to TRBJ1-1; D perhaps matches TRBD1 (6 bases). Trimming left V 5 bases short and J 2 bases short, with 9 bases between. The length of the CDR3 is 13 residues. CDR3 in DNA: TGTGCCAGCAGTATCAGGGGAAACACTGAAGCTTTCTTT. This sequence encodes CASSIRGNTEAFF.

The V gene is TRBV6-1, the J gene TRBJ1-2, with TRBD1 identical over 8 bases. The V gene's germline CDR1 is MNHNS and CDR2 SASEGT. The CDR3 totals 15 residues. The J segment lost 4 bases and the V segment lost 3 bases, leaving 7 bases of the junction unmatched. In nucleotides, the CDR3 is TGTGCCAGCAGTGAGGGACAGGTGGGGACCTATGGCTACACCTTC. The encoded protein is CASSEGQVGTYGYTF.